This T cell receptor (beta chain) was captured in a study of blood T cell repertoires in COVID-19 (dated by TCRdb to about 2020). For the study in its entirety: The collaborator samples originated in the United States, Italy and Spain and spanned the acute and convalescent phases of COVID-19. The material from the prospective study consisted of cDNA or gDNA derived from T cells, B-cell-depleted T cells, or PBMCs. Subjects who had been exposed to COVID-19, were actively infected with it, or had recovered from it provided the deeply sampled blood TCRbeta repertoires that made up the dataset. The repertoires were released in a freely available public database meant as a resource for research on the immune response to SARS-CoV-2. Samples were obtained from the ongoing ImmuneRACE study (first 160 participants) and from over a thousand subjects provided by 6 global collaborators. A de-identified subject ID, COVID-19 status, age in years and sex were almost always included in the sample metadata. HLA class I and class II types, where available, came from metadata supplied by the sample provider rather than from assay-based typing.

TCRbeta CDR3 regions were amplified from genomic DNA using the immunoSEQ Assay, a bias-controlled multiplex PCR. The original methods were these. The number of nucleated cells in each sample was estimated from the amplification of reference gene primers within the assay. To quantify the absolute abundance of each unique TCRbeta CDR3 rearrangement, sequence reads were collapsed and filtered. For each sample, productive Simpson clonality was calculated as the square root of Simpson's diversity index across productive rearrangements. What TCRdb holds here is the immuneACCESS table cut down to in-frame rearrangements. Part of the clones is not present; checked against another copy, under half of the missing clones reflect an unresolved V gene, and the others are unexplained. The DNA was the basis for D and trimming; V, J and clone size are from that table. Within this sample are about 140,000 clones, with about 79% of them counted one time only. The ten largest account for 3.5% to 5.5% of the sample.

The collaborating institutions used their own protocols to collect whole blood in K2EDTA tubes. For TCRbeta analysis, collaborator samples were shipped as frozen whole blood, as isolated PBMCs, or as DNA extracted from either sample type. The full study reports these points: Clinical and demographic metadata were provided uncurated, with the amount varying by source and participant.

The germline V gene sets CDR1 to SGHTA and CDR2 to FQGTGA. Inclusive of the bounding cysteine and phenylalanine, the CDR3 is 15 residues long. This entry keeps only the CDR3 DNA: 45 bases, framed from base 1. V is pared back by 1 base and J by 5 bases, with 15 bases lying between the germline termini. In the case of this clone: What antigen it recognizes has not been identified. No much larger clone exists at a distance of one base, and base qualities are not known.

This TCR came from a woman older than 75 with active or convalescent COVID-19. Sequenced input: peripheral blood. Recombination linked TRBV7-3 to TRBJ2-7; the D segment cannot be called with confidence. Here is the DNA: TGTGCCAGCAGCTTAAACACGGCCGTTGGGCACGAGCAGTACTTC. Its amino acids are CASSLNTAVGHEQYF.